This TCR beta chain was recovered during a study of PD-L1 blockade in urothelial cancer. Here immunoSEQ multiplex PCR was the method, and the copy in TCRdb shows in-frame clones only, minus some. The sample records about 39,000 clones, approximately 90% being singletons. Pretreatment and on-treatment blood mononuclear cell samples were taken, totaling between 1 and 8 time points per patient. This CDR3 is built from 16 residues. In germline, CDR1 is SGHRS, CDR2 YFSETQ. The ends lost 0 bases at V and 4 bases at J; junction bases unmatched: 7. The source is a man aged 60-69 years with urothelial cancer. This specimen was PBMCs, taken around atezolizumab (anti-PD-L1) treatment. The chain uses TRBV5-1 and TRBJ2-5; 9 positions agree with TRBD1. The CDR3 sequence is CASSLGGTGKGETQYF. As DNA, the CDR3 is TGCGCCAGCAGCTTGGGTGGGACAGGGAAAGGAGAGACCCAGTACTTC.